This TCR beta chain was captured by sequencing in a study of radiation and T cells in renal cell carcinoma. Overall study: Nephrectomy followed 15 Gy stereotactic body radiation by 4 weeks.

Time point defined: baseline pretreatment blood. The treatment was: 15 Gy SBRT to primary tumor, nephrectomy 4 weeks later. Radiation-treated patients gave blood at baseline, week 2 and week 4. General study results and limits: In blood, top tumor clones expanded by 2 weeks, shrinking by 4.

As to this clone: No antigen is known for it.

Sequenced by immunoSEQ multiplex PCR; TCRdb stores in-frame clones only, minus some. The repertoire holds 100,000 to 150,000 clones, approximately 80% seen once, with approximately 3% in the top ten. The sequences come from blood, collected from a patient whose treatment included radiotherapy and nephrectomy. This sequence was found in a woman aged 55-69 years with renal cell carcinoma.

This chain's CDR3 is CASSRAASVINYGYTF. CDR3 nucleotides: TGTGCCAGCAGCCGAGCGGCCAGCGTTATTAACTATGGCTACACCTTC. The V call is TRBV7-9, the J call TRBJ1-2, with no clear D. Germline loops: CDR1 SEHNR, CDR2 FQNEAQ (reference sequence). The CDR3 is 16 residues long. The V end lost 5 bases, the J end lost 1 base, and 17 bases lay between the germline ends.